This T cell receptor beta chain appears in the sequencing data of a study of beta chain features in type 1 diabetes. V was cut by 0 bases and J by 5 bases, with 10 bases left in between. The germline V gene has CDR1 GTSNPN and CDR2 SVGIG (reference sequence). CDR3 length equals 13 residues. Since all of the isolated RNA was reverse transcribed, expressed TCRB transcripts were what got sequenced. The protocol was immunoSEQ multiplex PCR, while the TCRdb copy is restricted to in-frame clones and leaves out a portion. The sample lists roughly 310,000 clones; about 10% were seen once. This TCR derives from a woman aged 25-40 years in good health. V usage is TRBV30 and J usage is TRBJ1-2; D perhaps matches TRBD1 (6 bases). Sample: naive CD4+ T cells from blood. This chain's CDR3 is CAWSVQGGYGYTF. As DNA, the CDR3 is TGTGCCTGGAGTGTACAAGGGGGTTATGGCTACACCTTC. The full variable domain, completed using reference TRBV30 and TRBJ1-2, is SQTIHQWPATLVQPVGSPLSLECTVEGTSNPNLYWYRQAAGRGLQLLFYSVGIGQISSEVPQNLSASRPQDRQFILSSKKLLLSDSGFYLCAWSVQGGYGYTFGSGTRLTVV.